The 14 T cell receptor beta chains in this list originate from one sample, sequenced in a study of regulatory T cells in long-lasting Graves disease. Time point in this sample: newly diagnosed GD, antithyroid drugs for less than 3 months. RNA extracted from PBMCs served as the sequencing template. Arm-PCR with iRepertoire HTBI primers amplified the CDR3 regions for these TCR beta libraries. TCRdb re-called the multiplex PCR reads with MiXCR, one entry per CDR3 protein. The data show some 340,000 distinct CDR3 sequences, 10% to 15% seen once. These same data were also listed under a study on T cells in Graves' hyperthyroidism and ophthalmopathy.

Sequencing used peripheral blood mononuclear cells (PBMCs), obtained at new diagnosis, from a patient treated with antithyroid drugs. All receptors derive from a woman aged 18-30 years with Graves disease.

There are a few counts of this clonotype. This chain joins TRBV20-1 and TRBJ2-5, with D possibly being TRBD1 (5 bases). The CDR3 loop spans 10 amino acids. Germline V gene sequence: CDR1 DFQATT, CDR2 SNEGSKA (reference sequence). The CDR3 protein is CSVREETQYF. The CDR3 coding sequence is TGCAGCGTCAGGGAAGAGACCCAGTACTTC.

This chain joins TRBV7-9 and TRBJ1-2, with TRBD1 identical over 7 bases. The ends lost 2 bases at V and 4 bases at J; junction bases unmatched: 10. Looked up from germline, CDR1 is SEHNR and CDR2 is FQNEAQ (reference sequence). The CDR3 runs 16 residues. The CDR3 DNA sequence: TGTGCCAGCAGCTTACCGAGCACAGGGGCTTTCTATGGCTACACCTTC. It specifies CASSLPSTGAFYGYTF.

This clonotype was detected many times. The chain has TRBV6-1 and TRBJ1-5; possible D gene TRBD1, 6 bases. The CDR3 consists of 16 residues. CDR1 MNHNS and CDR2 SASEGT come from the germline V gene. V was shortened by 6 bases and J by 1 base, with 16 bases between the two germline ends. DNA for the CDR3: TGTGCCAGCAGATCCTACAGGGTTGGAAGCAATCAGCCCCAGCATTTT. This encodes CASRSYRVGSNQPQHF.

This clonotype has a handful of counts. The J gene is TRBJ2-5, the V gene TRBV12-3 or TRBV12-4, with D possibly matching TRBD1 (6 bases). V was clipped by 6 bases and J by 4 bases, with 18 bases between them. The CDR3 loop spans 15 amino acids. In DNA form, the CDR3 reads TGTGCCAGCAGCGAGACAGGAGCCGACGTAGAGACCCAGTACTTC. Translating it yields CASSETGADVETQYF.

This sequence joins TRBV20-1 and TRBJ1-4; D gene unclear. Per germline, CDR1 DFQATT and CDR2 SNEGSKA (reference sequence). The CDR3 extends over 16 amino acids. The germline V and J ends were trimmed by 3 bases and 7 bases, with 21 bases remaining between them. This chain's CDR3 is CSARDPTGAQSEKLFF. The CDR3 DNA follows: TGCAGTGCTAGGGACCCCACCGGAGCCCAGTCTGAAAAACTGTTTTTT.

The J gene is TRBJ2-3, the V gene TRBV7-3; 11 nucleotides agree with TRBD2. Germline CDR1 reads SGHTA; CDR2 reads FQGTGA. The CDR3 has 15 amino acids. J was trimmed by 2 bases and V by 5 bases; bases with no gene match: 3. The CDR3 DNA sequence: TGTGCCAGCAGCCGGACTAGCGGGCTCACAGATACGCAGTATTTT. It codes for CASSRTSGLTDTQYF.

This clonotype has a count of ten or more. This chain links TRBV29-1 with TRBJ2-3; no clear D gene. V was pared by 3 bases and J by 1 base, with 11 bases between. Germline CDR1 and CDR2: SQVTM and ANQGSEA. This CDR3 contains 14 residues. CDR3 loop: CSVEPSPGTDTQYF. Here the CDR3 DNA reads TGCAGCGTTGAGCCATCCCCCGGCACAGATACGCAGTATTTT.

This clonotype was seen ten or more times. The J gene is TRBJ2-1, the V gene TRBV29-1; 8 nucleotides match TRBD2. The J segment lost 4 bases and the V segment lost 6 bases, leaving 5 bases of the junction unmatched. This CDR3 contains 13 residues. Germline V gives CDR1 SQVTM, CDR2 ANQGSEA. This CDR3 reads CSVSGGLYNEQFF. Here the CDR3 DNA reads TGCAGCGTGTCGGGGGGGCTGTACAATGAGCAGTTCTTC.

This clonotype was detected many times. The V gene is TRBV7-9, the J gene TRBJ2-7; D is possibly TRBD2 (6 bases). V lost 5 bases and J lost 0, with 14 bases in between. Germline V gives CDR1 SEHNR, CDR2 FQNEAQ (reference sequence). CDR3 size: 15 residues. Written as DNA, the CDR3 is TGTGCCAGCAGCCTCGGGCAGACTAGCTCCTACGAGCAGTACTTC. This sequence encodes CASSLGQTSSYEQYF. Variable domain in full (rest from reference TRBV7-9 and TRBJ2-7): DTGVSQNPRHKITKRGQNVTFRCDPISEHNRLYWYRQTLGQGPEFLTYFQNEAQLEKSRLLSDRFSAERPKGSFSTLEIQRTEQGDSAMYLCASSLGQTSSYEQYFGPGTRLTVT.

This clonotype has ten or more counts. DNA of the CDR3: TGCAGTGCTAGAGATTGGAGGGCAGAGAACACTGAAGCTTTCTTT. Amino acid sequence: CSARDWRAENTEAFF. This chain links TRBV20-1 with TRBJ1-1; no reliable D call. The CDR3 has 15 residues. V gave up 0 bases and J gave up 1 base, with 12 bases separating them. Looked up from germline, CDR1 is DFQATT and CDR2 is SNEGSKA (reference sequence).

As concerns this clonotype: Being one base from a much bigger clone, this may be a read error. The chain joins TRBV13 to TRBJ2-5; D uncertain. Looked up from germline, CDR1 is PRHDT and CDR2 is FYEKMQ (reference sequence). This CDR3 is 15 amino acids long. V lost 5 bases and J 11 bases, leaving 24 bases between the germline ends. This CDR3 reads CASSHAVPSHNEQYF. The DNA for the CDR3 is TGTGCCAGCAGCCATGCGGTCCCGTCCCACAATGAGCAGTACTTC.

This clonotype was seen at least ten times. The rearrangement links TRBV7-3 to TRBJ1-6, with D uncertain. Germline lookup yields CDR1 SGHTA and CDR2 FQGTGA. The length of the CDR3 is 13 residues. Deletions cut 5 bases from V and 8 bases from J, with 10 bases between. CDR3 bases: TGTGCCAGCAGCCTCGAAAGCTATTCACCCCTCCACTTT. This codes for CASSLESYSPLHF. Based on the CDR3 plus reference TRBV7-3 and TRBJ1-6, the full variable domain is GAGVSQTPSNKVTEKGKYVELRCDPISGHTALYWYRQSLGQGPEFLIYFQGTGAADDSGLPNDRFFAVRPEGSVSTLKIQRTERGDSAVYLCASSLESYSPLHFGNGTRLTVT.

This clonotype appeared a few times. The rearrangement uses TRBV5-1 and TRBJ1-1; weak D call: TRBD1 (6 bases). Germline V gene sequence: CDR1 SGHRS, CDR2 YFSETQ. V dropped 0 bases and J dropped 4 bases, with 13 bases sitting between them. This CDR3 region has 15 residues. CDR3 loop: CASSLGAGVITEAFF. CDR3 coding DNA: TGCGCCAGCAGCTTGGGGGCAGGGGTTATCACTGAAGCTTTCTTT.

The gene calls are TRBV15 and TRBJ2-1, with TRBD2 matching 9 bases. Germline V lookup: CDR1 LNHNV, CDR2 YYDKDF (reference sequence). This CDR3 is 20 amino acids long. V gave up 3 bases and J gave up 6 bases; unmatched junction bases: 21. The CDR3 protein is CATSSDPGTSINVRGNEQFF. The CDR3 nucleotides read TGTGCCACCAGCAGCGACCCTGGGACTAGCATTAATGTCCGAGGCAATGAGCAGTTCTTC.